This TCR beta chain was sequenced during a study of identical twins. It was template switching that added a universal primer site, and there were unique molecular identifiers on the cDNA. TCRdb redid the calling of the 5' RACE reads with MiXCR, one entry per CDR3 protein. The data show about 700,000 distinct CDR3 sequences, 8.5% to 9% seen once. The CDR3 spans 16 residues. Per germline, CDR1 SEHNR and CDR2 FQNEAQ (reference sequence). V lost 5 bases and J lost 2; bases outside the gene matches: 8. This clonotype was recorded at least ten times. Its antigen is undetermined. Study results and limitations: Without tracking the same donors, conclusions rested on cross-sectional statistical analysis. The study found excess low generation probability among twin-shared out-of-frame alpha sequences. Beta out-of-frame twin sharing showed a weaker excess.

This sample was also put to use in a study of yellow fever vaccine responses in identical twins.

Sequenced input: PBMCs. This sequence was found in a woman aged 18-35 years in good health. This chain connects TRBV7-9 to TRBJ2-7; 11 nucleotides line up with TRBD2. The CDR3 region has the DNA TGTGCCAGCAGCCGAGCGACTAGCGGGACAACCTACGAGCAGTACTTC. It translates to CASSRATSGTTYEQYF. The full variable domain, completed using reference TRBV7-9 and TRBJ2-7, is DTGVSQNPRHKITKRGQNVTFRCDPISEHNRLYWYRQTLGQGPEFLTYFQNEAQLEKSRLLSDRFSAERPKGSFSTLEIQRTEQGDSAMYLCASSRATSGTTYEQYFGPGTRLTVT.